This T cell receptor beta chain stems from a study of blood T cell repertoires in COVID-19. Study background: Samples of COVID-19 (acute and convalescent) were obtained from the United States, Italy and Spain.

Trimming cost V 5 bases and J 7 bases, with 15 bases left between them. There are 13 residues in the CDR3. The germline V gene encodes CDR1 MNHEY and CDR2 SMNVEV (reference sequence). Original analysis: From reference gene primer amplification, estimates of nucleated cell counts were derived. Sequenced by immunoSEQ multiplex PCR; TCRdb stores in-frame clones only, minus some. V and J calls and clone size are as listed in that table; D and trimming were resolved from the DNA. Of 35,000 to 45,000 clones in the sample, around 80% were seen once. The chain combines TRBV27 with TRBJ2-7; D is possibly TRBD2 (5 bases). This clonotype was sampled from a man between 60 and 70 years old with acute or convalescent COVID-19. Material for sequencing was peripheral blood. The CDR3 protein is CASSPERRREQYF. CDR3 DNA: TGTGCCAGCAGTCCCGAGCGGAGGAGGGAGCAGTACTTC.